Sequencing of this T cell receptor beta chain was carried out in a study of T cell repertoires and HLA-DP antigens. TCRdb's table, derived via immunoSEQ multiplex PCR, lists solely in-frame clones and lacks some. The repertoire holds about 89,000 clones, with roughly nine tenths as singletons. The V and J ends lost 4 bases and 3 bases, in that order; junction bases with no gene match: 6. The CDR3 is 14 residues long. Germline V gene sequence: CDR1 MNHEY, CDR2 SVGAGI. Concerning this clone: The antigen remains unidentified.

The source is a man in his fifties in good health and CMV-seronegative. The specimen was CD4+ T cells from PBMCs. The chain uses TRBV6-5 and TRBJ2-7; TRBD1 agrees at 7 bases. Here the CDR3 DNA reads TGTGCCAGCAGTTTTGACAGGGTTAGCTACGAGCAGTACTTC. This sequence encodes CASSFDRVSYEQYF.